In its sample, the clone carrying this T cell receptor beta chain ranks as medium-sized. Its antigen remains unknown. Any gene name here is a mouse gene name. Read coverage stops 1 residue before the CDR3 terminus; the germline J gene supplies the remainder. The sample belongs to a study of tissue T cells after allogeneic stem cell transplantation. TCRdb keeps only in-frame clones here, not all; method: immunoSEQ multiplex PCR. The repertoire consists of several thousand clones, with roughly half occurring once and the leading ten covering approximately 8%. Specified time point: mouse harvest day 7 after allogeneic transplant. Tail vein injection delivered 10^7 T-cell-depleted bone marrow cells and 10^6 splenic CD5+ T cells. B6 (H2b) cells into BALB/c (H2d) mice; tissues taken at day 7 or 14. Trimming removed 1 base from V and 0 bases from J, with 4 bases in between. The CDR3 has 14 amino acids. Per germline, CDR1 SNHLY and CDR2 FYNGKV (reference sequence).

Study outcomes and limitations: Anatomically similar tissues had similar TCR repertoires within each patient. Across patients, clones rarely overlapped, yet motif clusters were shared tissue-specifically. Tissue-detected TCR repertoire was only partly captured by blood and spleen T cells.

What was sequenced was lymph node tissue. This chain connects TRBV3 to TRBJ1-3, with unresolved D. The clonotype originates from a female BALB/c mouse given C57BL/6 T cells with graft-versus-host disease after an allogeneic hematopoietic cell transplant. CDR3 sequence: CASSLGNSGNTLYF. The sequenced part of the CDR3 DNA is TGTGCCAGCAGCTTAGGCAATTCTGGAAATACGCTCTAT.